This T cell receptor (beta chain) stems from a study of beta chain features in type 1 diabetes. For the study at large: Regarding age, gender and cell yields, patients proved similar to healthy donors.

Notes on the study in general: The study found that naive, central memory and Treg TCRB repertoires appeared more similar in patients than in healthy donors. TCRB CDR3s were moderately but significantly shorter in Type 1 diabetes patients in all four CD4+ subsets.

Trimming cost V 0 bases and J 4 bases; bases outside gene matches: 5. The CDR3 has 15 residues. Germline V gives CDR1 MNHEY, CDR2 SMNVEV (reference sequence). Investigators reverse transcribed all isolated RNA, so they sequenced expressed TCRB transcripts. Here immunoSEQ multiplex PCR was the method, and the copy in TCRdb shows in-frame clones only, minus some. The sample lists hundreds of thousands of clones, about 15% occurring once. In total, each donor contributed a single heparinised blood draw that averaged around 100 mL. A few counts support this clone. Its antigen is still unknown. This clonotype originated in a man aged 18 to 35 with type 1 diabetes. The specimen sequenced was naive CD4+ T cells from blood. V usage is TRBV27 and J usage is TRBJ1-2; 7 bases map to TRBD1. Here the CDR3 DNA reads TGTGCCAGCAGTTTATCGTGGGACAGTTTCTATGGCTACACCTTC. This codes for CASSLSWDSFYGYTF.